One sample yielded the 28 T cell receptor beta chains listed below, sequenced in a study of Graves' ophthalmopathy and Graves' hyperthyroidism (dated by TCRdb to about 2018). TCRdb names Illumina HiSeq 2000 as the instrument used. TCR beta CDR3 regions were amplified from RNA transcripts for repertoire sequencing. A first-round RT-PCR used HTBI primers with the Qiagen OneStep RT-PCR kit, followed by a second-round multiplex PCR, size selection and purification. The public reads were reprocessed in TCRdb via fastp at Q25 and MiXCR, keeping in-frame beta chains. One record per CDR3 amino acid sequence lists the most common genes and DNA. The sample contains about 740,000 distinct CDR3 sequences, 40% of them found a single time. The ten largest clones add up to about 40% of the sample. The sample comprised peripheral blood. The receptors stem from an adult man with Graves' ophthalmopathy.

This clonotype showed up just a few times. The V gene is TRBV2, the J gene TRBJ1-1; a weak D match, TRBD1 (5 bases). V lost 6 bases to trimming and J lost 5 bases, with 16 bases between them. Germline values: CDR1 SNHLY, CDR2 FYNNEI. The CDR3 length is 14 residues. The CDR3 region is CASRGPAQATEAFF. CDR3 in DNA: TGTGCCAGCAGGGGCCCTGCACAGGCAACTGAAGCTTTCTTT. Using reference TRBV2 and TRBJ1-1 for the parts outside the CDR3, the full variable domain is EPEVTQTPSHQVTQMGQEVILRCVPISNHLYFYWYRQILGQKVEFLVSFYNNEISEKSEIFDDQFSVERPDGSNFTLKIRSTKLEDSAMYFCASRGPAQATEAFFGQGTRLTVV.

This chain links TRBV10-3 with TRBJ1-1; TRBD1 matches at 8 bases. This CDR3 region has 14 residues. V was pared by 6 bases and J by 2 bases, with 5 bases of the junction left unmatched. Germline CDR1 and CDR2: ENHRY and SYGVKD. The DNA of the CDR3 is TGTGCCATCAGCCTGGACAGGGCTAACACTGAAGCTTTCTTT. Amino acids: CAISLDRANTEAFF.

At least ten counts were recorded for this clonotype. The chain employs TRBV11-2 and TRBJ2-7; D is unclear. Trimming shortened V by 1 base and J by 2 bases, and 9 bases separated the two germline ends. The germline V gene has CDR1 SGHAT and CDR2 FQNNGV. This CDR3 has 14 residues. DNA of the CDR3: TGTGCCAGCAGCTTAGTCGCTGGTCCCTACGAGCAGTACTTC. This translates into CASSLVAGPYEQYF.

The rearrangement uses TRBV2 and TRBJ2-7; 8 bases line up with TRBD1. Trimming took 9 bases from V and 12 from J; bases not matched to a gene: 19. This CDR3 has 14 amino acids. Per germline, CDR1 SNHLY and CDR2 FYNNEI. CDR3 region: CASKPLRDRTTGYF. The CDR3 DNA reads as TGTGCCAGTAAGCCACTCCGGGACAGGACTACAGGGTACTTC.

Only a few counts were recorded for this clonotype. The chain is built from TRBV7-2 and TRBJ2-7; D is ambiguous. V lost 1 base, J lost 6 bases, and 10 bases lay in between. The V gene's germline CDR1 is SGHTA and CDR2 FQGNSA. The CDR3 has 13 residues. The CDR3 reads CASSLDWVAEQYF. The CDR3 DNA is TGTGCCAGCAGCTTAGATTGGGTGGCCGAGCAGTACTTC.

The chain's CDR3 is CASSIPTSFGELFF. The CDR3 DNA reads TGTGCCAGTAGTATTCCCACCTCGTTCGGGGAGCTGTTTTTT. The V call is TRBV25-1, the J call TRBJ2-2; no clear D gene. The CDR3 runs to 14 residues. V gave up 9 bases and J gave up 7 bases, with 18 bases separating them. Per germline, CDR1 MGHDK and CDR2 SYGVNS.

V is TRBV20-1 and J is TRBJ2-2, with D possibly matching TRBD1 (6 bases). CDR3 length: 14 amino acids. CDR1 and CDR2 from the germline V gene are DFQATT and SNEGSKA (reference sequence). Trimming removed 5 bases at V and 0 bases at J, with 10 bases between. The DNA for the CDR3 is TGCAGTGCTCTCCAGGGGCCGAACACCGGGGAGCTGTTTTTT. Protein product: CSALQGPNTGELFF.

A word on this clonotype: One base away lies a much larger clone, so this may be a sequencing read error. The chain carries TRBV19 and TRBJ1-4; 9 bases agree with TRBD1. Germline-derived CDR1 and CDR2 are LNHDA and SQIVND (reference sequence). The CDR3 extends over 15 amino acids. The CDR3 spells CASTSTGTGPEKLLF. CDR3 nucleotides: TGTGCCAGCACGTCGACCGGGACAGGGCCTGAAAAACTGCTTTTT.

This clonotype was counted between two and nine times. V usage is TRBV7-9 and J usage is TRBJ1-5; TRBD1 might be the D (5 bases). Germline assignment: CDR1 SEHNR and CDR2 FQNEAQ (reference sequence). The V end was cut by 3 bases, the J end by 2 bases, with 17 bases between. This CDR3 has 17 amino acids. The CDR3 region is CASSLGVRGSGNQPQHF. The CDR3, as DNA: TGTGCCAGCAGCTTGGGAGTTAGGGGTTCGGGCAATCAGCCCCAGCATTTT.

The chain carries TRBV20-1 and TRBJ1-2; D call uncertain. The CDR3 is made up of 12 amino acids. The V end was cut by 6 bases, the J end by 4 bases, with 12 bases between. Looked up from germline, CDR1 is DFQATT and CDR2 is SNEGSKA (reference sequence). DNA for the CDR3: TGCAGTGCGGAGCTAGGCCTCTATGGCTACACCTTC. It specifies CSAELGLYGYTF.

This chain joins TRBV2 and TRBJ1-3, with TRBD1 matching 9 bases. The J segment lost 9 bases and the V segment lost 6 bases, leaving 6 bases of the junction unmatched. This CDR3 region has 13 residues. The V gene's germline CDR1 is SNHLY and CDR2 FYNNEI. The CDR3 region has the DNA TGTGCCAGCAGACACAGGGGGCTGGCCACCATATATTTT. Encoded protein: CASRHRGLATIYF.

Notes on this clonotype: This may be a read error, as it is one base from a much larger clone. The chain recombines TRBV10-3 with TRBJ1-5; the D gene is possibly TRBD1 (5 bases). The CDR3 totals 13 residues. The germline gives CDR1 ENHRY, CDR2 SYGVKD. CDR3 in amino acids: CAIRLTENQPQRF. CDR3 nucleotides: TGTGCCATCAGATTGACAGAAAATCAGCCCCAGCGTTTT.

The rearrangement joins TRBV2 to TRBJ2-5; no definite D call. This CDR3 is 14 amino acids long. Looked up from germline, CDR1 is SNHLY and CDR2 is FYNNEI. The V and J ends lost 8 bases and 1 base respectively, with 14 bases between them. The CDR3 is CASGRRLVQETQYF. For the CDR3, the DNA is TGTGCCAGCGGACGTCGACTCGTCCAAGAGACCCAGTACTTC.

This clonotype was observed at least ten times. The CDR3 region has the DNA TGTGCCAGCAGTTCGACAGGGGGCGGCTACGAGCAGTACTTC. It translates to CASSSTGGGYEQYF. The gene calls are TRBV25-1 and TRBJ2-7; 10 positions agree with TRBD1. Germline values: CDR1 MGHDK, CDR2 SYGVNS. This CDR3 has 14 residues. V trimming: 5 bases; J trimming: 3 bases; junction bases outside the gene matches: 4.

In this sample, this clonotype turned up many times. The chain links TRBV29-1 to TRBJ2-7; the match to TRBD1 covers 8 bases. CDR1 is SQVTM, CDR2 ANQGSEA, per germline. The CDR3 runs 12 residues. V lost 4 bases, J lost 5 bases, and 4 bases stayed unmatched. The CDR3 sequence is CSVAGGGHEQYF. The CDR3 region has the DNA TGCAGCGTTGCAGGGGGCGGCCACGAGCAGTACTTC.

J is TRBJ1-3 and V is TRBV9, with a possible D match to TRBD1 (5 bases). Germline values: CDR1 SGDLS, CDR2 YYNGEE. V dropped 0 bases and J dropped 0 bases, with 13 bases sitting between them. This CDR3 has 17 residues. DNA for the CDR3: TGTGCCAGCAGCGTAGGGCAGGGAGGAAGCTCTGGAAACACCATATATTTT. Translated: CASSVGQGGSSGNTIYF.

In its sample, this clonotype was seen many times. V is TRBV10-3 and J is TRBJ2-7; possible D gene TRBD1, 6 bases. V was shortened by 6 bases and J by 6 bases, with 21 bases between the two germline ends. The CDR3 runs to 15 residues. The germline gives CDR1 ENHRY, CDR2 SYGVKD. This CDR3 is CAIRETGIDLGEQYF. In nucleotides, the CDR3 is TGTGCCATCAGGGAAACAGGGATCGATCTAGGCGAGCAGTACTTC.

The chain combines TRBV25-1 with TRBJ1-2; D call uncertain. The germline CDR1 and CDR2 sequences are MGHDK and SYGVNS. Trimming took off 11 bases at V and 3 bases at J, with 10 bases between the two ends. CDR3 size: 11 residues. The CDR3 loop reads CAGLTDYGYTF. CDR3 DNA: TGTGCCGGGTTAACAGACTATGGCTACACCTTC.

The chain recombines TRBV7-9 with TRBJ2-7; 10 bases are a match to TRBD2. With V trimmed by 4 bases and J by 3 bases, 3 bases remained unmatched. Germline V gene data show CDR1 as SEHNR and CDR2 as FQNEAQ (reference sequence). This CDR3 region has 14 residues. In DNA, the CDR3 is TGTGCCAGCAGCTCTAGCGGGGGCCTCTACGAGCAGTACTTC. It specifies CASSSSGGLYEQYF.

This clonotype was recorded many times. The chain combines TRBV19 with TRBJ1-2, with unresolved D. Trimming removed 3 bases from V and 2 bases from J, with 10 bases in between. Germline V gives CDR1 LNHDA, CDR2 SQIVND (reference sequence). CDR3 length equals 14 residues. The CDR3 is CASSIIGRNYGYTF. CDR3 DNA sequence: TGTGCCAGTAGTATTATCGGCAGAAACTATGGCTACACCTTC.

Of note for this clonotype: One end of the junction does not line up with germline, which may come from a read error. The chain carries TRBV7-9 and TRBJ2-2; 10 positions agree with TRBD2. The CDR3 has 15 residues. The germline V gene has CDR1 SEHNR and CDR2 FQNEAQ (reference sequence). CDR3 DNA: TGCGCCAGCAGCTTAGCTAGCGGGAGTACCGGGGAGCTGTTTTTT. Translation gives CASSLASGSTGELFF. Using reference TRBV7-9 and TRBJ2-2 for the parts outside the CDR3, the full variable domain is DTGVSQNPRHKITKRGQNVTFRCDPISEHNRLYWYRQTLGQGPEFLTYFQNEAQLEKSRLLSDRFSAERPKGSFSTLEIQRTEQGDSAMYLCASSLASGSTGELFFGEGSRLTVL.

The rearrangement links TRBV2 to TRBJ1-2; TRBD1 agrees at 7 bases. V lost 3 bases, J lost 6 bases, and 7 bases stayed unmatched. From germline, CDR1 is SNHLY and CDR2 FYNNEI. This CDR3 has 14 amino acids. CDR3 nucleotide sequence: TGTGCCAGCAGTGACGACAGGGTCGGTGATGGCTACACCTTC. This encodes CASSDDRVGDGYTF.

This clonotype was seen a few times. This chain uses TRBV19 with TRBJ1-5; 7 bases line up with TRBD1. CDR3 length: 14 amino acids. Trimming cost V 6 bases and J 9 bases; bases outside gene matches: 11. Germline loops: CDR1 LNHDA, CDR2 SQIVND (reference sequence). The CDR3 loop is CASRPQGSESPQHF. CDR3 coding DNA: TGTGCCAGTAGGCCACAGGGGTCGGAATCGCCCCAGCATTTT.

Comments on this clonotype: This may arise from a read error, as a much more abundant clone is one base away. The V gene is TRBV9, the J gene TRBJ2-5; 8 bases agree with TRBD1. The CDR3 is made up of 13 amino acids. Looked up from germline, CDR1 is SGDLS and CDR2 is YYNGEE. The CDR3 DNA reads TGTGCCAGCAATCAGGGGGCCCAAGAGACCCAGCACTTC. This gives the protein CASNQGAQETQHF.

This clonotype was found a few times. This sequence joins TRBV7-2 and TRBJ2-7; 8 bases agree with TRBD1. Germline V CDR1 and CDR2: SGHTA, FQGNSA. With 5 bases clipped from V and 2 bases from J, the junction kept 11 bases outside the gene matches. CDR3 size: 16 residues. CDR3 nucleotide sequence: TGTGCCAGCAGCCCCTCCTCCGGGACAGGAGCCTACGAGCAGTACTTC. This encodes CASSPSSGTGAYEQYF.

The rearrangement uses TRBV2 and TRBJ2-7; the D is unclear. CDR1 is SNHLY and CDR2 is FYNNEI in the germline V gene. V was shortened by 6 bases and J by 2 bases, with 17 bases between the two germline ends. The CDR3 has 15 residues. The CDR3 DNA reads as TGTGCCAGCAGCGTCCGGGCCATACGGGCCTACGAGCAGTACTTC. Translated: CASSVRAIRAYEQYF.

This clonotype was detected many times. The gene calls are TRBV7-2 and TRBJ1-2, with D unresolved. Trimming pared 4 bases from V and 2 bases from J, leaving 8 bases between. This CDR3 region has 13 residues. CDR1 is SGHTA and CDR2 is FQGNSA in the germline V gene. Here the CDR3 reads CASSSWRNYGYTF. The CDR3, as DNA: TGTGCCAGCAGCTCCTGGCGGAACTATGGCTACACCTTC.

V is TRBV20-1 and J is TRBJ2-5; 7 bases align to TRBD2. The germline CDR1 and CDR2 sequences are DFQATT and SNEGSKA (reference sequence). The length of the CDR3 is 19 residues. J gave up 4 bases and V 0 bases, and 20 bases lay outside the gene matches. CDR3 DNA: TGCAGTGCTAGAGATGGACCATTTAGAAGGTCTAGCGGCGGAGAGACCCAGTACTTC. It yields the protein CSARDGPFRRSSGGETQYF.